This is a list of T cell receptor beta chains from one sample in a study of blood T cell repertoires in COVID-19. TCRdb keeps only in-frame clones here, not all; method: immunoSEQ multiplex PCR. This sample has fewer than 250,000 clones, with approximately 88% found just once. Specimen: PBMCs or T cells enriched from blood (not recorded which). The receptors shown here come from a woman aged 25 to 39 with acute COVID-19. Each CDR3 is given with its conserved first and last residue. D genes are given only for firm matches. Clone size is given for some rows only: seen once, a few or many times, or a class if the clone is expanded.

clone size: few
J gene: TRBJ1-1
V gene: TRBV29-1
D gene: NA
CDR3 DNA: TGCAGCGTTGAAGGCAGGGGAAACACTGAAGCTTTCTTT
CDR3 protein: CSVEGRGNTEAFF

clone size: NA
J gene: TRBJ2-1
V gene: TRBV3-1/TRBV3-2
D gene: TRBD2
CDR3 DNA: TGTGCCAGCAGCCAAGATCCCGGACTAGCGGGGAACAATGAGCAGTTCTTC
CDR3 protein: CASSQDPGLAGNNEQFF

clone size: NA
J gene: TRBJ1-4
V gene: TRBV6-5
D gene: TRBD1
CDR3 DNA: TGTGCCAGCACCGGACAGGGGGCACATAATGAAAAACTGTTTTTT
CDR3 protein: CASTGQGAHNEKLFF

clone size: few
J gene: TRBJ1-5
V gene: TRBV6-2/TRBV6-3
D gene: NA
CDR3 DNA: TGTGCCAGCAGCAGGGACTCGCCTCGCAATCAGCCCCAGCATTTT
CDR3 protein: CASSRDSPRNQPQHF

clone size: NA
J gene: TRBJ1-5
V gene: TRBV2
D gene: NA
CDR3 DNA: TGTGCCAGCAGTGAAGCGGACTATGGGGGGGCCAATCAGCCCCAGCATTTT
CDR3 protein: CASSEADYGGANQPQHF

clone size: NA
J gene: TRBJ2-4
V gene: TRBV27
D gene: NA
CDR3 DNA: TGTGCCAGCAGTTCATTACAGGGTCGGAAAAACATTCAGTACTTC
CDR3 protein: CASSSLQGRKNIQYF

clone size: NA
J gene: TRBJ1-6
V gene: TRBV5-1
D gene: TRBD1
CDR3 DNA: TGCGCCAGCAGCTTCCAGGGACAGGGGATTAGCTCCTATAATTCACCCCTCCACTTT
CDR3 protein: CASSFQGQGISSYNSPLHF

clone size: NA
J gene: TRBJ2-1
V gene: TRBV27
D gene: NA
CDR3 DNA: TGTGCCAGCAGTTGGACTCCTAGCGTGTCCTACAATGAGCAGTTCTTC
CDR3 protein: CASSWTPSVSYNEQFF

clone size: NA
J gene: TRBJ2-2
V gene: TRBV4-3
D gene: TRBD2
CDR3 DNA: TGCGCCAGCAGCCACCCTTGGGGAGCGGGGGGGCCGACCGGGGAGCTGTTTTTT
CDR3 protein: CASSHPWGAGGPTGELFF

clone size: NA
J gene: TRBJ1-2
V gene: TRBV27
D gene: TRBD1
CDR3 DNA: TGTGCCAGCAGTTCGCCGGGACAGGGAACCTGGGGCTACACCTTC
CDR3 protein: CASSSPGQGTWGYTF

clone size: NA
J gene: TRBJ2-2
V gene: TRBV5-5
D gene: NA
CDR3 DNA: TGTGCCAGCAACAGGCCCACCGGGGAGCTGTTTTTT
CDR3 protein: CASNRPTGELFF

clone size: NA
J gene: TRBJ2-1
V gene: TRBV6-5
D gene: NA
CDR3 DNA: TGTGCCGTTCTAATTGGGGGGGCGGGCAATGAGCAGTTCTTC
CDR3 protein: CAVLIGGAGNEQFF

clone size: NA
J gene: TRBJ2-7
V gene: TRBV7-2
D gene: NA
CDR3 DNA: TGTGCCAGCAGCTTAAGCCCCGAGGGTGAGCAGTACTTC
CDR3 protein: CASSLSPEGEQYF

clone size: NA
J gene: TRBJ1-5
V gene: TRBV4-1
D gene: TRBD1
CDR3 DNA: TGCGCCAGCAGCCAAGGGGACAGGAGGGATCAGCCCCAGCATTTT
CDR3 protein: CASSQGDRRDQPQHF

clone size: NA
J gene: TRBJ1-5
V gene: TRBV7-8
D gene: NA
CDR3 DNA: TGTGCCAGCAGCTCGCGTCCCGGTTTAGGCAATCAGCCCCAGCATTTT
CDR3 protein: CASSSRPGLGNQPQHF

clone size: NA
J gene: TRBJ2-7
V gene: TRBV15
D gene: TRBD1
CDR3 DNA: TGTGCCACCAGCAGAGCTTTTGGGACAGGATTACCGGCGGGGCTCGACGAGCAGTACTTC
CDR3 protein: CATSRAFGTGLPAGLDEQYF

clone size: few
J gene: TRBJ1-6
V gene: TRBV10-3
D gene: NA
CDR3 DNA: TGTGCCATCAGTGGGGAGACGGAGTCCCCCCTCCACTTT
CDR3 protein: CAISGETESPLHF

clone size: NA
J gene: TRBJ2-3
V gene: TRBV10-3
D gene: TRBD2
CDR3 DNA: TGTGCCATCAGGAGCCTAGCGGGGGGCAAAGATACGCAGTATTTT
CDR3 protein: CAIRSLAGGKDTQYF

clone size: few
J gene: TRBJ2-7
V gene: TRBV5-1
D gene: NA
CDR3 DNA: TGCGCCAGCAGCTTGTCAGATATCTACGAGCAGTACTTC
CDR3 protein: CASSLSDIYEQYF

clone size: few
J gene: TRBJ1-2
V gene: TRBV4-1
D gene: NA
CDR3 DNA: TGCGCCAGCAGCCAATGGACGGACGGGACTAACTATGGCTACACCTTC
CDR3 protein: CASSQWTDGTNYGYTF

clone size: NA
J gene: TRBJ1-1
V gene: TRBV4-1
D gene: NA
CDR3 DNA: TGCGCCAGCAGCCAAGATGGGGAGTCTGAAGCTTTCTTT
CDR3 protein: CASSQDGESEAFF

clone size: NA
J gene: TRBJ2-3
V gene: TRBV7-2
D gene: NA
CDR3 DNA: TGTGCCAGCAGCTTAGCCAGGAGCACAGATACGCAGTATTTT
CDR3 protein: CASSLARSTDTQYF

clone size: NA
J gene: TRBJ2-3
V gene: TRBV7-2
D gene: TRBD2
CDR3 DNA: TGTGCCAGCAGCTCACAGACTAGCGGGGAGTACACAGATACGCAGTATTTT
CDR3 protein: CASSSQTSGEYTDTQYF

clone size: NA
J gene: TRBJ1-2
V gene: TRBV19
D gene: NA
CDR3 DNA: TGTGCCAGTTCATCGGGGGATTGGGATGGCTACACCTTC
CDR3 protein: CASSSGDWDGYTF

clone size: NA
J gene: TRBJ2-3
V gene: TRBV4-1
D gene: NA
CDR3 DNA: TGCGCCAGCAGTTACAGGGCGATCACAGATACGCAGTATTTT
CDR3 protein: CASSYRAITDTQYF

clone size: NA
J gene: TRBJ2-3
V gene: TRBV15
D gene: TRBD2
CDR3 DNA: TGTGCCACCAGCAGAGATGTTGGACGGGGGGACACAGATACGCAGTATTTT
CDR3 protein: CATSRDVGRGDTDTQYF

clone size: NA
J gene: TRBJ1-6
V gene: TRBV5-6
D gene: NA
CDR3 DNA: TGTGCCAGCAGCATCTTACAGGGTGTAAGCTCACCCCTCCACTTT
CDR3 protein: CASSILQGVSSPLHF